This T cell receptor beta chain was identified in a study of tumor-infiltrating lymphocytes in glioblastoma multiforme. Comments on this clonotype: Antigen unknown.

TCRB libraries came from RNA via three nested multiplex PCR rounds. One entry per CDR3 protein results from TCRdb running MiXCR on the multiplex PCR reads. This table holds about 18,000 distinct CDR3 sequences, roughly 68% found once. Study-level points and caveats: Unequal TCR RNA per T cell might skew measured clone sizes.

V dropped 6 bases and J dropped 3 bases, with 12 bases sitting between them. This CDR3 spans 13 amino acids. The chain links TRBV12-3 or TRBV12-4 to TRBJ2-7, with D unclear. The material sequenced was peripheral blood. The sequence was collected from a male donor with glioblastoma. The CDR3 bases are TGTGCCAGCAGCTATGTACAGAGCTACGAGCAGTACTTC. Residues: CASSYVQSYEQYF.